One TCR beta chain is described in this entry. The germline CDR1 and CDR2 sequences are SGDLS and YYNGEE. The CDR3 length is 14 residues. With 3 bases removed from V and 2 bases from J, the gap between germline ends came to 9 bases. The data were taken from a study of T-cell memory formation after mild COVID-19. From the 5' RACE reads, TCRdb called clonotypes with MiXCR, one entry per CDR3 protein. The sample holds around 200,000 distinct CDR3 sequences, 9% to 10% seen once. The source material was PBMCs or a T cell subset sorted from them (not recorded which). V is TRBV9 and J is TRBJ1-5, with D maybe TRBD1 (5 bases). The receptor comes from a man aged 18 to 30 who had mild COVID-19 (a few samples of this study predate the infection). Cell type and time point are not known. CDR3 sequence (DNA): TGTGCCAGCAGCGCCCAGGGAGGCAATCAGCCCCAGCATTTT. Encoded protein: CASSAQGGNQPQHF.